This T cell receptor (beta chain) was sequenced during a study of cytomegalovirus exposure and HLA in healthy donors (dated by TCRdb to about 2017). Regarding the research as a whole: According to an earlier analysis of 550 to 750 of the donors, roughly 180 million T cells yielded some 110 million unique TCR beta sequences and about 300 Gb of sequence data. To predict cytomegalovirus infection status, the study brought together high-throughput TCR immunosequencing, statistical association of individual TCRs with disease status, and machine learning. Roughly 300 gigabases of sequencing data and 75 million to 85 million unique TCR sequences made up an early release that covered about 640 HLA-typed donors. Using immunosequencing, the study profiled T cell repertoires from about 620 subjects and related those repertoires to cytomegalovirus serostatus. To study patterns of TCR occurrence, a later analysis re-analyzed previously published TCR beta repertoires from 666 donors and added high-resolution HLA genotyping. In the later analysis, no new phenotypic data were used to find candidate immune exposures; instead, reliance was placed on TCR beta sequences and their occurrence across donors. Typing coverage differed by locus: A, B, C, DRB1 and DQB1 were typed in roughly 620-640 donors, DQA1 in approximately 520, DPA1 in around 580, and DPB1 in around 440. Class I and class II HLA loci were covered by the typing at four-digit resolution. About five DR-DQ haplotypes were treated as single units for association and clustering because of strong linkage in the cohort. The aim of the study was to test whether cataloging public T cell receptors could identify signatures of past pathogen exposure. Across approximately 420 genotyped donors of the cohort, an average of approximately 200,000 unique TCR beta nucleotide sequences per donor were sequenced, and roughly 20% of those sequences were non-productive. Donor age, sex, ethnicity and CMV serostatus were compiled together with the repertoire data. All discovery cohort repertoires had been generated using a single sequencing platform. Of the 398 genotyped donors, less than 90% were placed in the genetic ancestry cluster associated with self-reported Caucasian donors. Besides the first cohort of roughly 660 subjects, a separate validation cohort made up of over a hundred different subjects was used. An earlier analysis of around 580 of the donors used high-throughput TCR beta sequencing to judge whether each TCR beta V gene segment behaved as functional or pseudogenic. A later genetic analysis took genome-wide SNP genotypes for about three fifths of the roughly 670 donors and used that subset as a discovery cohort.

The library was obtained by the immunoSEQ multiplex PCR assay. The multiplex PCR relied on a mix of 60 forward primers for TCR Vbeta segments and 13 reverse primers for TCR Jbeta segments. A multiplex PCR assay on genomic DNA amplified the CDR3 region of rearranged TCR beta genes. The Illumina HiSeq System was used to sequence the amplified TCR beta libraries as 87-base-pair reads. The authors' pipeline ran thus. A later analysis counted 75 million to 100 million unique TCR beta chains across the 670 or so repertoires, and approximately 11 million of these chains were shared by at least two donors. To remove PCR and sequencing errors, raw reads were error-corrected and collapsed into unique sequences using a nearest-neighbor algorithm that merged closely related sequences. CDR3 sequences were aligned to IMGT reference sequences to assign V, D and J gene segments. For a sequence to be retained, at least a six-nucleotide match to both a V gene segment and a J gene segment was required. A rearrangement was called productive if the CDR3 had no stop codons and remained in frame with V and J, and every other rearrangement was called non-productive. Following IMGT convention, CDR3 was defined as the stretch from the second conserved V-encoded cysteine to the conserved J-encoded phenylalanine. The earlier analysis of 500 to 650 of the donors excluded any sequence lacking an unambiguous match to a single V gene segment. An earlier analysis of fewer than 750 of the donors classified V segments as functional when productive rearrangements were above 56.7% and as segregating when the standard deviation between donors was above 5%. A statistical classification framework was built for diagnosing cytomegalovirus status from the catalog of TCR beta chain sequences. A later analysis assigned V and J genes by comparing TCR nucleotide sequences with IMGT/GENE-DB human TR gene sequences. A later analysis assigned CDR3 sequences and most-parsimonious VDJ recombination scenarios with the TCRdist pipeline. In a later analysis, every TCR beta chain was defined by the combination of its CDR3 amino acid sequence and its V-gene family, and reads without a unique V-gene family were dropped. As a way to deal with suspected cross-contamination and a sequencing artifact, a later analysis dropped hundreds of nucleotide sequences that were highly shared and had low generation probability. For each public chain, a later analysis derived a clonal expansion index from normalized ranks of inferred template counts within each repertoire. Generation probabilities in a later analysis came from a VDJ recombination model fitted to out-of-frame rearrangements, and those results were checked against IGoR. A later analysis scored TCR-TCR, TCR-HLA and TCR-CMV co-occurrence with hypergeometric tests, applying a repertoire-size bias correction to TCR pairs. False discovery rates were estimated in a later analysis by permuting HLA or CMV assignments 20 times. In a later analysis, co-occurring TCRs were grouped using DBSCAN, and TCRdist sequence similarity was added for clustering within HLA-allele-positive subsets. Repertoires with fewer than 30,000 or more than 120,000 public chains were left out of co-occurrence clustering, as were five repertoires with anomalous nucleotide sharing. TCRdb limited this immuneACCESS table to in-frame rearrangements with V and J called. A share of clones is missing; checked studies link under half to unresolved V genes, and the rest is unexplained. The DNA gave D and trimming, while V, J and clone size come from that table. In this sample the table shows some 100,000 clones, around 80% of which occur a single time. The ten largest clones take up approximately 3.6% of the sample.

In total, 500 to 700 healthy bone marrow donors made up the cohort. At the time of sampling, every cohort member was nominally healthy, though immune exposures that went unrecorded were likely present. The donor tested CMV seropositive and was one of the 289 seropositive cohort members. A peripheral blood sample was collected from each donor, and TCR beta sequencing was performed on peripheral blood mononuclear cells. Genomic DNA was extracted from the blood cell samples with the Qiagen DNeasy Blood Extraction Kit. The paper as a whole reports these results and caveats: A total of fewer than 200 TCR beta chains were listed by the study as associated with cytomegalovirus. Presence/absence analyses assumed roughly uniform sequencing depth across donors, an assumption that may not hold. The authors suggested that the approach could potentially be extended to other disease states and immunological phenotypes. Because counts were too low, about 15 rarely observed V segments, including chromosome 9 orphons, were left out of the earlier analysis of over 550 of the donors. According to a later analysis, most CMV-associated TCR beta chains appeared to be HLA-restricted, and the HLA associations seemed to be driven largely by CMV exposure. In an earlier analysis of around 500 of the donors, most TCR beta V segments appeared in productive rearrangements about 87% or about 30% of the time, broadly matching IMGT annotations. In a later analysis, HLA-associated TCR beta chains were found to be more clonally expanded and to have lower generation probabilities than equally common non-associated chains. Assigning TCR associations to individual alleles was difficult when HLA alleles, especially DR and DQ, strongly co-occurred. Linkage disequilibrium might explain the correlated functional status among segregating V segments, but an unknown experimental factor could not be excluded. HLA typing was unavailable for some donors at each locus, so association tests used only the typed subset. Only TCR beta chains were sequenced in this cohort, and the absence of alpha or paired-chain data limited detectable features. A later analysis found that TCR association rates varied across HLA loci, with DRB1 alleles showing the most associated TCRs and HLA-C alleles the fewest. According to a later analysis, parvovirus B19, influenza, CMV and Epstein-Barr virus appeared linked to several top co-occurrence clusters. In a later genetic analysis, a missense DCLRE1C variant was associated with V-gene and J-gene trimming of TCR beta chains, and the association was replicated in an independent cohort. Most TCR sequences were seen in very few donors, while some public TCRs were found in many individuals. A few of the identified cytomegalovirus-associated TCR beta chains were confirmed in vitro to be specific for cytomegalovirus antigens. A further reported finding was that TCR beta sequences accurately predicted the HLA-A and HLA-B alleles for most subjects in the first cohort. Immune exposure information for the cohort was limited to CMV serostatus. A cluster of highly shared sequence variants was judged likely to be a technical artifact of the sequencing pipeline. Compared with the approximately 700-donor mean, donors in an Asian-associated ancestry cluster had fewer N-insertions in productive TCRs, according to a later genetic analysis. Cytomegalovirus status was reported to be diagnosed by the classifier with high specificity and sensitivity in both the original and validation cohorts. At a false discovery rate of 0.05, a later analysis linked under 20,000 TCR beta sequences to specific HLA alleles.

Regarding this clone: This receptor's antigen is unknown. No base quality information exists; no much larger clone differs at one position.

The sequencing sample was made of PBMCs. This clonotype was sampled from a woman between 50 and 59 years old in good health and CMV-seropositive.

The nucleotides read TGCGCCAGCAGTGAGTCAGGGACTAGCTACGAGCAGTACTTC. Its product reads: CASSESGTSYEQYF. The receptor chain draws on TRBV10-1 and TRBJ2-7, and TRBD2 aligns with 8 junction nucleotides. Trimming leaves V shorter by 0 bases and J shorter by 3 bases, with the junction holding 1 base beyond the gene matches. CDR1 is given as WNHNN and CDR2 as SYGVQD, both from the germline V gene (reference sequence). Including the terminal cysteine and phenylalanine, the CDR3 comprises 14 residues. Of the read, only the CDR3 DNA is kept; its 42 bases are in frame from base 1.